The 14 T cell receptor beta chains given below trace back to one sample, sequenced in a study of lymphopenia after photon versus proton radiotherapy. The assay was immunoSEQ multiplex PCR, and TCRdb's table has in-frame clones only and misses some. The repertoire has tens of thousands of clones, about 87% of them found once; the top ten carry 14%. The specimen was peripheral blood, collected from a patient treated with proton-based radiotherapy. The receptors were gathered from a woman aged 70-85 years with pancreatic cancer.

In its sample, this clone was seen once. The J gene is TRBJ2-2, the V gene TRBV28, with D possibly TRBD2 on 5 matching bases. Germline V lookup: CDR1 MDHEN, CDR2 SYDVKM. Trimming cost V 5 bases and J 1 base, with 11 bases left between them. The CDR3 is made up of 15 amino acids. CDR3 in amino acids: CASSTRKENTGELFF. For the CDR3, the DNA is TGTGCCAGCAGTACTAGAAAAGAGAACACCGGGGAGCTGTTTTTT.

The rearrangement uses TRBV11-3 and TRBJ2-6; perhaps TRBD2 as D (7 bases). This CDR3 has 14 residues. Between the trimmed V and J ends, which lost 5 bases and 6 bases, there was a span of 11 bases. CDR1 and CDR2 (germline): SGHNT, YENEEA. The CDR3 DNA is TGTGCCAGCAGCGCGGGGGACAAGGCCAACGTCCTGACTTTC. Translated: CASSAGDKANVLTF.

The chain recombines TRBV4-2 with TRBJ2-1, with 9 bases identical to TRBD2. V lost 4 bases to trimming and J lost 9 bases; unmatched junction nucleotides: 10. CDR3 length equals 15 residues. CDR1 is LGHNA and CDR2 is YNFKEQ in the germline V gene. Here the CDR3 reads CASSLAGVTLGEQFF. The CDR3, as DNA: TGTGCCAGCAGCCTAGCGGGAGTAACTTTGGGTGAGCAGTTCTTC.

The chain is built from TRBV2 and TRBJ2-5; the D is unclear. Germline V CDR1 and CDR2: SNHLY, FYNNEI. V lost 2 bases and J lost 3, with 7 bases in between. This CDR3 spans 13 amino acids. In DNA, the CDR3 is TGTGCCAGCAGTGAACTAACTAAAGAGACCCAGTACTTC. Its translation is CASSELTKETQYF. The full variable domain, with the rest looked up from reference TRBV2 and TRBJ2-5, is EPEVTQTPSHQVTQMGQEVILRCVPISNHLYFYWYRQILGQKVEFLVSFYNNEISEKSEIFDDQFSVERPDGSNFTLKIRSTKLEDSAMYFCASSELTKETQYFGPGTRLLVL.

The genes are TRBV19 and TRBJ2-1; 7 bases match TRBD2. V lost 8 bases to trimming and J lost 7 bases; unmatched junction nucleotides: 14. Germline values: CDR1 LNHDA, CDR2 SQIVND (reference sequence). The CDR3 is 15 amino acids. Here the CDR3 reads CASAVIGGGPNEQFF. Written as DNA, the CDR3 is TGTGCCAGTGCCGTAATCGGGGGAGGGCCGAATGAGCAGTTCTTC.

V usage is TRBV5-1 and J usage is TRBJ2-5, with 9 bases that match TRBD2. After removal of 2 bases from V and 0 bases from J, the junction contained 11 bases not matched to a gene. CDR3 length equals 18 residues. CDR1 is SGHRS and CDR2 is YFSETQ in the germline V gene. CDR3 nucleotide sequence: TGCGCCAGCAGCTTCACCACTCCTACTAGCGGGTACCAAGAGACCCAGTACTTC. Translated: CASSFTTPTSGYQETQYF.

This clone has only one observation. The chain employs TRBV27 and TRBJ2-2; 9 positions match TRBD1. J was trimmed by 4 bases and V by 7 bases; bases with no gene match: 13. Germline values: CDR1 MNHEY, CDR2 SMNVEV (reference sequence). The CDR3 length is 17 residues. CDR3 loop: CASNNSTGGESTGELFF. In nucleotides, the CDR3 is TGTGCCAGCAACAACTCAACAGGGGGCGAATCCACCGGGGAGCTGTTTTTT.

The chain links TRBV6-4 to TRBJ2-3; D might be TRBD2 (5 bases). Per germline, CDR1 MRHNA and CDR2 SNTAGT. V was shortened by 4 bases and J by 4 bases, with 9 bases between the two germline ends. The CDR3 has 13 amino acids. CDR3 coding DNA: TGTGCCAGCAGTGTCGGGATTTCAGATACGCAGTATTTT. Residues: CASSVGISDTQYF.

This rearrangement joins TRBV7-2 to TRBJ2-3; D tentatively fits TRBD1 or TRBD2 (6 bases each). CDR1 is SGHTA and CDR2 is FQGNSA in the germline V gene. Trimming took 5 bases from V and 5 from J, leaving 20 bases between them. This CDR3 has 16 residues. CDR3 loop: CASSRPTLGGGDTQYF. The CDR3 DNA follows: TGTGCCAGCAGCCGGCCAACCCTAGGGGGAGGAGATACGCAGTATTTT.

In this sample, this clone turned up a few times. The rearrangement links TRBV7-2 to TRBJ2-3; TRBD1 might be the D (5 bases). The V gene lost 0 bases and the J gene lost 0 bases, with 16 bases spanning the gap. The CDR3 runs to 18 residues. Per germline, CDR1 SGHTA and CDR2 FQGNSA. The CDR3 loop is CASSLAFQGSSSTDTQYF. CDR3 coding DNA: TGTGCCAGCAGCTTAGCGTTTCAGGGTTCGTCTAGCACAGATACGCAGTATTTT.

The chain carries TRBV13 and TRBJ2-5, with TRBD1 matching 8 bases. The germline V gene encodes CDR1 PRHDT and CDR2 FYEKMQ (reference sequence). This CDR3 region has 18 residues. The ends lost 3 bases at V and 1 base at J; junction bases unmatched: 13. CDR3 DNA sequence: TGTGCCAGCAGCTTCCCCCCTCATATCGACAGGGGCCAAGAGACCCAGTACTTC. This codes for CASSFPPHIDRGQETQYF.

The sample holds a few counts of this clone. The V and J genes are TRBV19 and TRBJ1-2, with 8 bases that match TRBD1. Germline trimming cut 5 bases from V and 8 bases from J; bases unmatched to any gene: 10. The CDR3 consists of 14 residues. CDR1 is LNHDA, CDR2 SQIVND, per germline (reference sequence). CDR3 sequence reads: CASSDGQGVRGYTF. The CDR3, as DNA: TGTGCCAGTAGTGACGGACAGGGTGTGCGGGGCTACACCTTC.

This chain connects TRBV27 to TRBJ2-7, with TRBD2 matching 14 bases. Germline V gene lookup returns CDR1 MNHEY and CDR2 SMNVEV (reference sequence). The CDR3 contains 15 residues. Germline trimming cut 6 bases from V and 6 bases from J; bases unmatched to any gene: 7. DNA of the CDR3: TGTGCCAGCAGCTTAGGGACTAGCGGGAGATCCGAGCAGTACTTC. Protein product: CASSLGTSGRSEQYF.

This CDR3 is CASSLGWSQPQHF. The CDR3, as DNA: TGTGCCAGCAGCTTGGGATGGAGTCAGCCCCAGCATTTT. The chain combines TRBV5-6 with TRBJ1-5; D unclear. The germline V gene has CDR1 SGHDT and CDR2 YYEEEE. There are 13 residues in the CDR3. Trimming left V 0 bases short and J 6 bases short, with 7 bases between.